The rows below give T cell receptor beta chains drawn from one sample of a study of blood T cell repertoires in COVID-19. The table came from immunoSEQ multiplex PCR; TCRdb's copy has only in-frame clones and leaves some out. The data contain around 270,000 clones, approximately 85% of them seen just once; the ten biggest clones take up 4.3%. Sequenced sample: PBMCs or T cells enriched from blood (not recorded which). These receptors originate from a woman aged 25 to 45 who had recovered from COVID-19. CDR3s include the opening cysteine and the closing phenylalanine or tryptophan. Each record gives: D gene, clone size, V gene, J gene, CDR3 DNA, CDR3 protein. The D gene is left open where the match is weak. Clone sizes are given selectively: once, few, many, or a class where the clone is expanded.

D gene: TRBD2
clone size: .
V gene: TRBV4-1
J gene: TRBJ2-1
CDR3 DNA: TGCGCCAGCAGCCAAGGTACGGGAGGCCCGGTGAGGGGTGAGCAGTTCTTC
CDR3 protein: CASSQGTGGPVRGEQFF

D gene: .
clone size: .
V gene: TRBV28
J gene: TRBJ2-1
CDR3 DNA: TGTGCCAGCAGTCTAACAGACCGGGGTTTCGTCAATGAGCAGTTCTTC
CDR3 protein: CASSLTDRGFVNEQFF

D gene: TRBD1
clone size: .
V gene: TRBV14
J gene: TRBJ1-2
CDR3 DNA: TGTGCCAGCAGCCAAGAAGGGGTGGGGACAGTCGCGCGGGGCTACACCTTC
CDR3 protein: CASSQEGVGTVARGYTF

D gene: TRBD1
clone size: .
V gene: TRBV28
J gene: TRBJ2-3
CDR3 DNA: TGTGCCAGCAGAGGACAGGGGGATACGCAGTATTTT
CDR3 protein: CASRGQGDTQYF

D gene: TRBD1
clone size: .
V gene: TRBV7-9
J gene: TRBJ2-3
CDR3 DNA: TGTGCCAGCTCCGGGACAGGGAAACGAAATACGCAGTATTTT
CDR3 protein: CASSGTGKRNTQYF

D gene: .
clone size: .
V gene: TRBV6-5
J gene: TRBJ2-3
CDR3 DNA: TGTGCCACCCTGACCCTGGAGGGGGATACGCAGTATTTT
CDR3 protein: CATLTLEGDTQYF

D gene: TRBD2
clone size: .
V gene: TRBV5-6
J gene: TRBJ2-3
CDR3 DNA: TGTGCCAGCAGCTTAGGACTAGCGGGGGATACGCAGTATTTT
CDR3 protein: CASSLGLAGDTQYF

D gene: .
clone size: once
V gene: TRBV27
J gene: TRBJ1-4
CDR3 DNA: TGTGCCAGCAGCACGGGACTCCCTCGGGAAAAACTGTTTTTT
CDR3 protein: CASSTGLPREKLFF

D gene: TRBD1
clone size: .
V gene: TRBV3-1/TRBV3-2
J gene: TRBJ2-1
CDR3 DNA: TGTGCCAGCAGCACGGGACAGGGTATCGATGAGCAGTTCTTC
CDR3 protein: CASSTGQGIDEQFF

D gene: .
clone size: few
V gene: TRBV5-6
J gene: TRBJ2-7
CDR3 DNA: TGTGCCAGCAGCTTTGTTGCTGGCTTCGAGCAGTACTTC
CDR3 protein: CASSFVAGFEQYF

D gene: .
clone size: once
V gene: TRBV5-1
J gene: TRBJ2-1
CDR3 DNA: TGCGCCAGCAGCTTGGACAGTTTGGAGCAGTTCTTC
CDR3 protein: CASSLDSLEQFF

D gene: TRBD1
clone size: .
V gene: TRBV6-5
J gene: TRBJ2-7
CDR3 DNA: TGTGCCAGCAGCCCGGGACAGGGGGCGCGAGAGCAGTACTTC
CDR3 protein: CASSPGQGAREQYF

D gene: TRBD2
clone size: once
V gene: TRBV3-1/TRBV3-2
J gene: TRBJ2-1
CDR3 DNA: TGTGCCAGCAGCCGGCGGGGGTTCGATGAGCAGTTCTTC
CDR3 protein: CASSRRGFDEQFF

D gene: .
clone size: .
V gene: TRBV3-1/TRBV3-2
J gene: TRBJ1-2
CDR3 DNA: TGTGCCAGCAGCCGAGACAGGGGCTACACCTTC
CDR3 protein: CASSRDRGYTF

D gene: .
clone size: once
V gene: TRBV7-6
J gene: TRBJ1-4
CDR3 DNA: TGTGCCAGCAGCTTAAGCCAGGGCGAATTTGAAAAACTGTTTTTT
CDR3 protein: CASSLSQGEFEKLFF

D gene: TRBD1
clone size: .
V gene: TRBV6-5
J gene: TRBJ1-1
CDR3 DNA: TGTGCCAGCAGTTACTCAGGACAGGCGTACACTGAAGCTTTCTTT
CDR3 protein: CASSYSGQAYTEAFF

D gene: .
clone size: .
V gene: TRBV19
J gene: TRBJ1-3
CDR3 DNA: TGTGCCAGTAGTTTATCCGGAGGATCTGGAAACACCATATATTTT
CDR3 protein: CASSLSGGSGNTIYF

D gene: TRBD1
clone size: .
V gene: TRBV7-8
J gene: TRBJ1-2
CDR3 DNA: TGTGCCAGCAGCCATCCCCGGGACAGGGGTCGTACTAACTATGGCTACACCTTC
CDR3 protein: CASSHPRDRGRTNYGYTF

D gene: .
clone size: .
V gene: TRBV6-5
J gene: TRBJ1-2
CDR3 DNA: TGTGCCAGCGAAGGGGTCCTTCCCTATGGCTACACCTTC
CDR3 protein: CASEGVLPYGYTF

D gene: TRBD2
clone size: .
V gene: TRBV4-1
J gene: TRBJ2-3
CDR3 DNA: TGCGCCAGCAGCCGAAAGATAGCGGGGGGCACAGATACGCAGTATTTT
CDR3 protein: CASSRKIAGGTDTQYF

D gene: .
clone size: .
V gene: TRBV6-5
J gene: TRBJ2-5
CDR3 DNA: TGTGCCAGCAGGGCAACAGCCCAAGAGACCCAGTACTTC
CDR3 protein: CASRATAQETQYF

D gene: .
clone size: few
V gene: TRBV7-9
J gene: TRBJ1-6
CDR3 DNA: TGTGCCAGCAGCGCAAGGCAGGCACCTCAAAATTCACCCCTCCACTTT
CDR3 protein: CASSARQAPQNSPLHF

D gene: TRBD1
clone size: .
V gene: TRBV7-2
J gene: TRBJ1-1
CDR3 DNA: TGTGCCAGCAGCTTATACGAGACAGGGTACTCGAGGAACACTGAAGCTTTCTTT
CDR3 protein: CASSLYETGYSRNTEAFF